These 21 T cell receptor beta chains share one sample of origin, sequenced in a study of response to subunit inactivated influenza vaccine. TCRdb reprocessed the RT-PCR reads with MiXCR, giving one entry per CDR3 protein. The data hold almost 250,000 distinct CDR3 sequences, with 9.5% to 15% observed a single time. Sequenced material: non-naive T cells sorted from PBMCs, taken 14 days before vaccination. The source is a man over 45 who received an inactivated influenza vaccine.

This clonotype has more than one count but fewer than ten. This chain joins TRBV5-1 and TRBJ2-2; possibly TRBD2 for D (7 bases). V was clipped by 4 bases and J by 5 bases, with 18 bases between them. The CDR3 totals 16 residues. Germline V lookup: CDR1 SGHRS, CDR2 YFSETQ. The CDR3 nucleotides read TGCGCCAGCAGCGGAGGGGGGGTGCTGACAACCGGGGAGCTGTTTTTT. This translates into CASSGGGVLTTGELFF. The full variable domain, in which reference TRBV5-1 and TRBJ2-2 provide the parts outside the CDR3, is KAGVTQTPRYLIKTRGQQVTLSCSPISGHRSVSWYQQTPGQGLQFLFEYFSETQRNKGNFPGRFSGRQFSNSRSEMNVSTLELGDSALYLCASSGGGVLTTGELFFGEGSRLTVL.

There are many counts of this clonotype. V gene TRBV4-2 combines with J gene TRBJ1-6; TRBD1 matches at 7 bases. Germline loops: CDR1 LGHNA, CDR2 YNFKEQ. J gave up 5 bases and V 1 base, and 8 bases lay outside the gene matches. This CDR3 region has 17 residues. The CDR3 DNA reads TGTGCCAGCAGCCAAGGAGGGGGCACAGTGGATAATTCACCCCTCCACTTT. This sequence encodes CASSQGGGTVDNSPLHF.

J is TRBJ2-5 and V is TRBV9; 8 positions agree with TRBD2. J lost 3 bases, V lost 0 bases, and 4 bases had no gene match. CDR1 and CDR2 (germline): SGDLS, YYNGEE. CDR3 length equals 15 residues. The CDR3 sequence: CASSVGVGREETQYF. The DNA for the CDR3 is TGTGCCAGCAGCGTAGGGGTCGGGAGGGAAGAGACCCAGTACTTC.

The genes are TRBV5-8 and TRBJ2-3, with D perhaps assigned TRBD1 or TRBD2 (6 bases each). Germline CDR1 SGHTS, CDR2 YDEGEE. Trimming took 2 bases from V and 2 from J, leaving 12 bases between them. The CDR3 runs to 15 residues. CDR3 loop: CASSFKGGFTDTQYF. The CDR3 DNA is TGTGCCAGCAGCTTTAAGGGGGGTTTCACAGATACGCAGTATTTT.

The J gene is TRBJ2-7, the V gene TRBV20-1; maybe TRBD1 (5 bases). CDR3 size: 13 residues. In germline, CDR1 is DFQATT, CDR2 SNEGSKA (reference sequence). The ends were cut back, 3 bases at V and 3 bases at J, with 12 bases in the middle. CDR3 in DNA: TGCAGTGCTAGTTTGCAGGGTGTCTACGAGCAGTACTTC. Its translation is CSASLQGVYEQYF.

The rearrangement uses TRBV4-1 and TRBJ2-6; D gene unclear. V was trimmed by 3 bases and J by 1 base, leaving 10 bases between them. CDR3 size: 16 residues. CDR1 and CDR2 (germline): MGHRA, YSYEKL. The CDR3 nucleotides are TGCGCCAGCAGCCAGCGCTTTGGGTCTGGGGCCAACGTCCTGACTTTC. Translating it yields CASSQRFGSGANVLTF.

The rearrangement links TRBV20-1 to TRBJ2-7, with 8 positions matching TRBD2. Trimming took 6 bases from V and 0 from J; bases not matched to a gene: 19. This CDR3 has 18 residues. Germline CDR1 is DFQATT and CDR2 is SNEGSKA (reference sequence). DNA for the CDR3: TGCAGTGCAAATACACCAGGAACGGGGGGGATAAGCTCCTACGAGCAGTACTTC. Amino acids: CSANTPGTGGISSYEQYF.

The sample holds many counts of this clonotype. The rearrangement uses TRBV7-8 and TRBJ1-5; D may be TRBD1 (6 bases). The CDR3 is 12 amino acids. CDR1 SGHVS and CDR2 FQNEAQ come from the germline V gene. With 9 bases removed from V and 6 bases from J, the gap between germline ends came to 12 bases. The CDR3 nucleotides read TGTGCCAGTAGGGGGGCGGGTCAGCCCCAGCATTTT. It yields the protein CASRGAGQPQHF.

This clonotype was observed at least ten times. DNA of the CDR3: TGTGCCAGCAGAGTTACAGGGGACGCTGAAGCTTTCTTT. Translating it yields CASRVTGDAEAFF. V usage is TRBV12-3 or TRBV12-4 and J usage is TRBJ1-1; 7 positions agree with TRBD1. Losses at the gene ends were 6 bases for V and 6 bases for J; bases not matched to a gene: 7. The CDR3 length is 13 residues.

This clonotype was observed a handful of times. This sequence joins TRBV20-1 and TRBJ2-3; D might be TRBD1 (5 bases). Trimming stripped 2 bases from V and 4 bases from J, with 10 bases between. The germline CDR1 and CDR2 sequences are DFQATT and SNEGSKA (reference sequence). CDR3 length: 13 amino acids. The CDR3 DNA follows: TGCAGTGCTAGACCAGCAGGGTCAGATACGCAGTATTTT. Protein product: CSARPAGSDTQYF.

There are a few counts of this clonotype. The chain couples TRBV2 to TRBJ1-5; D remains ambiguous. Germline V gene sequence: CDR1 SNHLY, CDR2 FYNNEI. The CDR3 sequence is 15 residues long. V lost 5 bases and J lost 2, with 13 bases in between. CDR3 residues: CASSKGDMGNQPQHF. The DNA for the CDR3 is TGTGCCAGCAGTAAGGGAGATATGGGCAATCAGCCCCAGCATTTT.

This clonotype was counted between two and nine times. This chain connects TRBV2 to TRBJ1-2; TRBD1 matches 7 bases. Germline trimming cut 4 bases from V and 5 bases from J; bases unmatched to any gene: 10. This CDR3 contains 15 residues. Germline assignment: CDR1 SNHLY and CDR2 FYNNEI. The CDR3, as DNA: TGTGCCAGCAGTGTTGGACAGGCCACCGCATATGGCTACACCTTC. Protein: CASSVGQATAYGYTF.

The chain has TRBV5-4 and TRBJ1-1; 7 bases align to TRBD1. Germline V lookup: CDR1 SGHNT, CDR2 YYREEE (reference sequence). Unmatched junction bases numbered 10, after V lost 5 bases and J lost 3 bases. This CDR3 comprises 15 residues. CDR3 amino acids: CASSPGGGRDTEAFF. The CDR3 DNA follows: TGTGCCAGCAGTCCAGGGGGGGGGCGCGACACTGAAGCTTTCTTT.

This clonotype was recorded at least ten times. This chain links TRBV6-2 or TRBV6-3 with TRBJ2-7, with 8 bases that match TRBD1. The CDR3 consists of 14 residues. Trimming removed 6 bases from V and 0 bases from J; junction bases left unmatched: 4. Germline V gene lookup returns CDR1 MNHEY and CDR2 SVGEGT. CDR3 sequence (DNA): TGTGCCAGCAGAACCGGGACAGGCTCCTACGAGCAGTACTTC. It specifies CASRTGTGSYEQYF.

The chain employs TRBV5-1 and TRBJ2-3, with D perhaps given as TRBD1 or TRBD2 (6 bases each). The V end lost 3 bases, the J end lost 5 bases, and 16 bases lay between the germline ends. CDR3 length: 15 amino acids. The germline CDR1 and CDR2 sequences are SGHRS and YFSETQ. CDR3: CASSSDGKGGDTQYF. DNA of the CDR3: TGCGCCAGCAGCTCCGACGGCAAGGGGGGAGATACGCAGTATTTT.

The rearrangement joins TRBV20-1 to TRBJ1-1; 7 bases fit TRBD1. The germline V gene encodes CDR1 DFQATT and CDR2 SNEGSKA (reference sequence). CDR3 length equals 13 residues. V lost 3 bases and J lost 4; bases outside the gene matches: 5. The CDR3 DNA is TGCAGTGCTAGGGGACAGTCAATCACTGAAGCTTTCTTT. Its translation: CSARGQSITEAFF.

This clonotype has just a few counts. The chain has TRBV6-5 and TRBJ2-3, with 11 bases identical to TRBD2. V trimming: 3 bases; J trimming: 8 bases; junction bases outside the gene matches: 13. Germline V gene sequence: CDR1 MNHEY, CDR2 SVGAGI. The CDR3 runs 17 residues. The CDR3 DNA reads TGTGCCAGCAGTTATCGTAAATATAGCGGGGGGGCCGGTACGCAGTATTTT. Its translation is CASSYRKYSGGAGTQYF.

This clonotype has a handful of counts. This sequence joins TRBV13 and TRBJ2-1, with a possible D match to TRBD2 (5 bases). V was shortened by 5 bases and J by 6 bases, with 11 bases between the two germline ends. Germline values: CDR1 PRHDT, CDR2 FYEKMQ (reference sequence). The CDR3 extends over 13 amino acids. This CDR3 is CASSPRGINEQFF. The DNA for the CDR3 is TGTGCCAGCAGCCCTAGAGGGATCAATGAGCAGTTCTTC.

This clonotype was counted ten times or more. The V and J genes are TRBV10-3 and TRBJ2-1; TRBD1 aligns across 7 bases. The CDR3 is 16 residues long. CDR1 is ENHRY, CDR2 SYGVKD, per germline. V shed 2 bases and J 0 bases; nucleotides not matched to a gene: 4. The DNA for the CDR3 is TGTGCCATCAGTGAGGGGACAGACCCCTCCTACAATGAGCAGTTCTTC. This translates into CAISEGTDPSYNEQFF.

This clonotype has only a few counts. CDR3 nucleotides: TGTGCCAGCAGTGACAGGGCAGGTACTGAAGCTTTCTTT. It is translated as CASSDRAGTEAFF. This chain uses TRBV12-3 or TRBV12-4 with TRBJ1-1; 7 positions match TRBD1. The CDR3 length is 13 residues. J was trimmed by 5 bases and V by 5 bases; bases with no gene match: 5.

This clonotype was recorded only once. This chain links TRBV2 with TRBJ2-3, with D perhaps given as TRBD1 or TRBD2 (6 bases each). CDR3 length: 14 residues. From germline, CDR1 is SNHLY and CDR2 FYNNEI. Trimming took off 5 bases at V and 8 bases at J, with 17 bases between the two ends. The CDR3 coding sequence is TGTGCCAGCAGTCGTAGAGGGGGAGGAGGTACGCAGTATTTT. It is translated as CASSRRGGGGTQYF.